The 2 T cell receptor beta chains below all came from one sample that was sequenced in a study. Generated by immunoSEQ multiplex PCR, the TCRdb table keeps only in-frame clones and is missing some. The sample has tens of thousands of clones, around 93% seen once. The sequencing sample was made of PBMCs. All receptors come from a man in his forties with rheumatoid arthritis.

CDR3 loop: CASSLIPYNSPLHF. The DNA of the CDR3 is TGTGCCAGCAGCTTAATTCCCTATAATTCACCCCTCCACTTT. The chain joins TRBV7-3 to TRBJ1-6, with no clear D. CDR1 and CDR2 from the germline V gene are SGHTA and FQGTGA. Between the trimmed V and J ends, which lost 1 base and 2 bases, there was a span of 3 bases. This CDR3 comprises 14 residues. The variable domain in full, with the rest retrieved from reference TRBV7-3 and TRBJ1-6, is GAGVSQTPSNKVTEKGKYVELRCDPISGHTALYWYRQSLGQGPEFLIYFQGTGAADDSGLPNDRFFAVRPEGSVSTLKIQRTERGDSAVYLCASSLIPYNSPLHFGNGTRLTVT.

V and J are TRBV7-9 and TRBJ1-1; no clear D. The CDR3 covers 13 residues. Trimming took off 5 bases at V and 1 base at J, with 8 bases between the two ends. CDR1 and CDR2 (germline): SEHNR, FQNEAQ (reference sequence). This CDR3 is CASSTQANTEAFF. CDR3 nucleotides: TGTGCCAGCAGCACCCAAGCGAACACTGAAGCTTTCTTT.